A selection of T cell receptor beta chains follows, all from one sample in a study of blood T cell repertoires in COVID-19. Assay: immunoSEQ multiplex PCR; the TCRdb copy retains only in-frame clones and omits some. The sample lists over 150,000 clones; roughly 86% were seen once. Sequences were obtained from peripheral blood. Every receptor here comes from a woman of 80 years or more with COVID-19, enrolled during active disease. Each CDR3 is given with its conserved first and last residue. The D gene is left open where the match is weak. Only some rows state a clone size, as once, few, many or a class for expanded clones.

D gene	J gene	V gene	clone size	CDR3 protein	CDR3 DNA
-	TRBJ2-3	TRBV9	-	CASSMVAGTQYF	TGTGCCAGCAGCATGGTAGCCGGTACGCAGTATTTT
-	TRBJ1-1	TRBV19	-	CASPSGDTEAFF	TGTGCCAGCCCTTCAGGGGACACTGAAGCTTTCTTT
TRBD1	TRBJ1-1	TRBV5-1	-	CASSPGTVNTEAFF	TGCGCCAGCAGCCCGGGGACAGTCAACACTGAAGCTTTCTTT
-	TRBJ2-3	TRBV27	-	CASSLSGITDTQYF	TGTGCCAGCAGTTTAAGCGGTATCACAGATACGCAGTATTTT
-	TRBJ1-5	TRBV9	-	CASSVAGQRAEPQHF	TGTGCCAGCAGCGTAGCTGGGCAGAGGGCTGAGCCCCAGCATTTT
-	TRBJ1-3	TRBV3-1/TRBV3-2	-	CASSPQPGASGNTIYF	TGTGCCAGCAGCCCCCAGCCTGGGGCTAGTGGAAACACCATATATTTT
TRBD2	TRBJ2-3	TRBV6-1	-	CASSEGRLAGGLLPDTQYF	TGTGCCAGCAGTGAAGGGAGACTAGCGGGAGGCCTACTACCAGATACGCAGTATTTT
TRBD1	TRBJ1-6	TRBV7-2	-	CASRDRVRYNSPLHF	TGTGCCAGCCGGGACAGGGTGCGATACAATTCACCCCTCCACTTT
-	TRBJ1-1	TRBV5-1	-	CASSADSLANTEAFF	TGCGCCAGCAGCGCGGACTCACTGGCGAACACTGAAGCTTTCTTT
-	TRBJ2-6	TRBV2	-	CASSVDDRPSGANVLTF	TGTGCCAGCAGTGTAGACGACAGGCCCTCTGGGGCCAACGTCCTGACTTTC
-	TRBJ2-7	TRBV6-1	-	CASSEVKSEQYF	TGTGCCAGCAGTGAAGTTAAGAGCGAGCAGTACTTC
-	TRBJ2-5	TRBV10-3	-	CAISDGGKETQYF	TGTGCCATCAGTGACGGGGGAAAAGAGACCCAGTACTTC
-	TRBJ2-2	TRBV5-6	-	CASSSSGTPNTGELFF	TGTGCCAGCAGCTCCTCCGGGACTCCAAACACCGGGGAGCTGTTTTTT
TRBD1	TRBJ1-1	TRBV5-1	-	CASSPTNPGGRAEAFF	TGCGCCAGCAGCCCCACTAATCCAGGGGGCCGCGCTGAAGCTTTCTTT
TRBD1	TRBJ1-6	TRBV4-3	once	CASSQLNYWGTGINSPLHF	TGCGCCAGCAGCCAGCTTAATTATTGGGGGACAGGGATAAATTCACCCCTCCACTTT
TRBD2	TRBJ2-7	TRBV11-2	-	CASSYTSGTFSYEQYF	TGTGCCAGCAGTTATACTAGCGGGACCTTCTCCTACGAGCAGTACTTC
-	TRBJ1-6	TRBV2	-	CASTGRGGNSPLHF	TGTGCCAGCACCGGGCGTGGGGGGAATTCACCCCTCCACTTT
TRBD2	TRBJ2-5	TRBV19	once	CASRRGGDLAGVETQYF	TGTGCCAGTAGAAGGGGGGGGGATCTAGCGGGAGTAGAGACCCAGTACTTC
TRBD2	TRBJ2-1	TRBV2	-	CASSGTSGSYNEQFF	TGTGCCAGCAGTGGGACTAGCGGGAGCTACAATGAGCAGTTCTTC
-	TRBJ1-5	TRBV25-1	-	CASSGTVSNQPQHF	TGTGCCAGCAGTGGGACAGTTAGCAATCAGCCCCAGCATTTT
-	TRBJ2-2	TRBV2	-	CASSSAGELFF	TGTGCCAGCAGTAGCGCCGGGGAGCTGTTTTTT
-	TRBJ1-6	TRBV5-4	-	CASSLGPATNSPLHF	TGTGCCAGCAGCTTGGGGCCAGCGACTAATTCACCCCTCCACTTT
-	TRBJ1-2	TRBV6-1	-	CASSEYPTGPAGGYTF	TGTGCCAGCAGTGAATACCCTACAGGCCCAGCAGGTGGCTACACCTTC
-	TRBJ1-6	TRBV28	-	CASSRENNSPLHF	TGTGCCAGCAGTCGGGAAAATAATTCACCCCTCCACTTT
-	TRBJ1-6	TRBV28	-	CASSPSGGHHNSPLHF	TGTGCCAGCAGTCCGTCGGGGGGACACCATAATTCACCCCTCCACTTT
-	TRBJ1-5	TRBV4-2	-	CASSQGQGNNQPQHF	TGTGCCAGCAGCCAAGGCCAGGGAAACAATCAGCCCCAGCATTTT
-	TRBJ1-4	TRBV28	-	CASSFAPQGVNEKLFF	TGTGCCAGCAGTTTTGCCCCACAGGGAGTGAATGAAAAACTGTTTTTT
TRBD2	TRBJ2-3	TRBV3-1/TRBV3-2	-	CASSQRTSGEDTQYF	TGTGCCAGCAGCCAACGGACTAGCGGGGAAGATACGCAGTATTTT
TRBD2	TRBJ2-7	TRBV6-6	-	CASTIGLADTYEQYF	TGTGCCAGCACCATCGGACTAGCGGATACCTACGAGCAGTACTTC
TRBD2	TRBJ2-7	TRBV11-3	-	CASSLASGPVTEQYF	TGTGCCAGCAGCTTAGCTAGCGGACCCGTTACGGAGCAGTACTTC
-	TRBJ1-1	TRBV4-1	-	CASSHPLGREVEAFF	TGCGCCAGCAGCCATCCCTTGGGCAGGGAGGTTGAAGCTTTCTTT
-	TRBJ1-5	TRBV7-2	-	CASSLAVLTGGQPQHF	TGTGCCAGCAGCTTAGCCGTCCTTACGGGTGGTCAGCCCCAGCATTTT
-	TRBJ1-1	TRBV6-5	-	CASNYDTGLNTEAFF	TGTGCCAGCAACTATGATACGGGTCTGAACACTGAAGCTTTCTTT
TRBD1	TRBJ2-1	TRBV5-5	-	CASSSSTGGARNEQFF	TGTGCCAGCAGCTCCTCAACAGGGGGCGCGAGGAATGAGCAGTTCTTC
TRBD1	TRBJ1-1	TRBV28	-	CASIGDRARNTEAFF	TGTGCCAGCATTGGGGACAGAGCGAGGAACACTGAAGCTTTCTTT
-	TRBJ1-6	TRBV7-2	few	CASSLGQGLRDNSPLHF	TGTGCCAGCAGCTTAGGTCAGGGTTTAAGGGATAATTCACCCCTCCACTTT
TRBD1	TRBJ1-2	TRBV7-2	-	CASSLSTGPGYGYTF	TGTGCCAGCAGCCTATCGACAGGGCCGGGCTATGGCTACACCTTC
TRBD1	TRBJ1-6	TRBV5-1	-	CASSPRDRVEGNSPLHF	TGCGCCAGCAGCCCCCGGGACAGGGTCGAAGGGAATTCACCCCTCCACTTT
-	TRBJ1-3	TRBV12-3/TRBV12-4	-	CASRDNSGNTIYF	TGTGCCAGCAGGGACAACTCTGGAAACACCATATATTTT
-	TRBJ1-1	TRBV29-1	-	CSVEKQPGTEAFF	TGCAGCGTTGAAAAACAACCAGGGACTGAAGCTTTCTTT
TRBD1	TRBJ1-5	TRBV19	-	CASDTGGGYQPQHF	TGTGCCAGTGATACAGGGGGCGGTTATCAGCCCCAGCATTTT
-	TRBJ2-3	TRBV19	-	CASSISPTGSTDTQYF	TGTGCCAGTAGCATCTCTCCCACAGGGTCCACAGATACGCAGTATTTT
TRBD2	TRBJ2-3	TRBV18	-	CASSPTSSGMRTDTQYF	TGTGCCAGCTCACCAACCTCTAGCGGGATGCGGACAGATACGCAGTATTTT
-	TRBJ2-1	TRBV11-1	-	CASSLAVQALSYNEQFF	TGTGCCAGCAGCTTAGCAGTACAGGCTCTATCCTACAATGAGCAGTTCTTC
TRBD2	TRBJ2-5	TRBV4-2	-	CASSQVAGGEETQYF	TGTGCCAGCAGCCAAGTAGCGGGAGGGGAGGAGACCCAGTACTTC
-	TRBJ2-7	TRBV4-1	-	CASSSLPGSTKNEQYF	TGCGCCAGCAGCTCCCTACCGGGTTCTACGAAGAACGAGCAGTACTTC
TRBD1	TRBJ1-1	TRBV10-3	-	CAISERDRGNTEAFF	TGTGCCATCAGTGAACGGGACAGGGGCAACACTGAAGCTTTCTTT
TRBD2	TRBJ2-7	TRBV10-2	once	CASSEPASGSIYEQYF	TGCGCCAGCAGTGAGCCAGCTAGCGGGAGTATCTACGAGCAGTACTTC
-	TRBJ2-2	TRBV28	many	CASSLRLFF	TGTGCCAGCAGTTTGAGGCTGTTTTTT
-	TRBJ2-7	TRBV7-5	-	CARSQMGLAGGSEQYF	TGTGCCAGAAGTCAGATGGGACTAGCGGGAGGAAGCGAGCAGTACTTC
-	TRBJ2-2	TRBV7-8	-	CASSRTLGEGELFF	TGTGCCAGCAGCCGCACCCTCGGGGAGGGGGAGCTGTTTTTT
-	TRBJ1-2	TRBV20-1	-	CRVHKNGGYTF	TGCAGAGTCCATAAAAACGGGGGCTACACCTTC
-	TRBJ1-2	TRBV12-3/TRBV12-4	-	CASSQVRGYGYTF	TGTGCCAGCAGCCAAGTTCGGGGCTATGGCTACACCTTC
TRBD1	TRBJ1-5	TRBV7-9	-	CASSLSLGTGGQPQHF	TGTGCCAGCAGCTTAAGTTTGGGGACAGGGGGTCAGCCCCAGCATTTT
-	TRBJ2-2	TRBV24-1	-	CATSDLRQGGTGELFF	TGTGCCACCAGTGATTTGAGACAGGGAGGAACCGGGGAGCTGTTTTTT
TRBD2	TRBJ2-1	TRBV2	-	CASSLAGISNEQFF	TGTGCCAGCTCCCTAGCGGGAATTAGCAATGAGCAGTTCTTC
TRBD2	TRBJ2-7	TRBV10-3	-	CAISRFRASGTSYEQYF	TGTGCCATCAGTCGGTTTCGGGCTAGCGGGACCTCCTACGAGCAGTACTTC
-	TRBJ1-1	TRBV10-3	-	CAISESTNELNTEAFF	TGTGCCATCAGTGAGTCGACAAATGAGTTGAACACTGAAGCTTTCTTT
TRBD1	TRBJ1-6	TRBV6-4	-	CASSANRGAPLHF	TGTGCCAGCAGCGCGAACAGGGGGGCCCCCCTCCACTTT
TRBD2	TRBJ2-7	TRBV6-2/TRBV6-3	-	CASSRPGLAGAYEQYF	TGTGCCAGCAGCCGCCCCGGACTAGCGGGAGCCTACGAGCAGTACTTC